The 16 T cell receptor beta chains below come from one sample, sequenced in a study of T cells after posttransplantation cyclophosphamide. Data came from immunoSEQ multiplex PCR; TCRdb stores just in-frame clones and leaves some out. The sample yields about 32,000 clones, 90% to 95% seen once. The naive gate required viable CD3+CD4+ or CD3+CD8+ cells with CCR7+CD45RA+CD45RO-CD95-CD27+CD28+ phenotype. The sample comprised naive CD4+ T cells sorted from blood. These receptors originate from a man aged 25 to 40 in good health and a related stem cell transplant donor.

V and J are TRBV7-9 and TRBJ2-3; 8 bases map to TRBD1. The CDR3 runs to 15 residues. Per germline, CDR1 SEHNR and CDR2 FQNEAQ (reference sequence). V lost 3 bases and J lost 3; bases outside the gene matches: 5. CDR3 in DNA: TGTGCCAGCAGCTTGACGGGACAGGTAACAGATACGCAGTATTTT. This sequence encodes CASSLTGQVTDTQYF.

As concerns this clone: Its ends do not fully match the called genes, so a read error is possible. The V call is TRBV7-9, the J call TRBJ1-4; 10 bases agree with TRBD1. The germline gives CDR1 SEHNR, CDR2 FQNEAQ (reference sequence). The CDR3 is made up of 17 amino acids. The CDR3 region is CASSLGWTGGANEKLFF. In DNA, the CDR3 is TGTGCCAGCAGCTTAGGCTGGACAGGGGGGGCTAACGAAAAACTGTTTTTT.

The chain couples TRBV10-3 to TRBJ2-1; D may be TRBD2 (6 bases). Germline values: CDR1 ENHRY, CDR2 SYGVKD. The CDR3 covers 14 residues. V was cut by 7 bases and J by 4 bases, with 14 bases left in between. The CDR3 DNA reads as TGTGCCATCACCGACCCGGGGAGGTACAATGAGCAGTTCTTC. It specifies CAITDPGRYNEQFF.

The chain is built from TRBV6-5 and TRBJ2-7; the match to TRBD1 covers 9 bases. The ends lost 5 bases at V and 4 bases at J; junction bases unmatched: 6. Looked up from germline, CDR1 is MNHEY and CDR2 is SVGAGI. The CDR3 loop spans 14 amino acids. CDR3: CASSRTGERYEQYF. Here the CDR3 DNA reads TGTGCCAGCAGTCGGACAGGGGAGAGGTACGAGCAGTACTTC.

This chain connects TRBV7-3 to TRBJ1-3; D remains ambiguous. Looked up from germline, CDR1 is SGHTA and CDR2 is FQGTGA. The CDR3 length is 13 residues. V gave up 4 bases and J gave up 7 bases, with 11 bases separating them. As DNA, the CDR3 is TGTGCCAGCAGCTCGTCCTCCAGTAACACCATATATTTT. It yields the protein CASSSSSSNTIYF. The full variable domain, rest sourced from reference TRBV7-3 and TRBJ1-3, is GAGVSQTPSNKVTEKGKYVELRCDPISGHTALYWYRQSLGQGPEFLIYFQGTGAADDSGLPNDRFFAVRPEGSVSTLKIQRTERGDSAVYLCASSSSSSNTIYFGEGSWLTVV.

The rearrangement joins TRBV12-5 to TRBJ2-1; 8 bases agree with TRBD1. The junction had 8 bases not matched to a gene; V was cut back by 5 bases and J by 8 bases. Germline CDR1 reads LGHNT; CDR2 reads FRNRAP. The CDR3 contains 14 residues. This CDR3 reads CASGLRQGRHEQFF. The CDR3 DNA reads TGTGCTAGTGGTCTTAGACAGGGGAGGCATGAGCAGTTCTTC.

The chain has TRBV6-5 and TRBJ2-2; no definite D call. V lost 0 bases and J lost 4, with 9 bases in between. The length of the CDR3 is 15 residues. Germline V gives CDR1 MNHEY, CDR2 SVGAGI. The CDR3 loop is CASSYSRLSTGELFF. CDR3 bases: TGTGCCAGCAGTTACTCGAGGCTGAGCACCGGGGAGCTGTTTTTT.

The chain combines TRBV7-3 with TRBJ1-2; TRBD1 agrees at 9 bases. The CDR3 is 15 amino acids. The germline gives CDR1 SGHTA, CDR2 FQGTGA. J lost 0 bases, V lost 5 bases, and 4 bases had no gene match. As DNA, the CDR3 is TGTGCCAGCAGCCAGGGACAGGGACCTAACTATGGCTACACCTTC. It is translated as CASSQGQGPNYGYTF. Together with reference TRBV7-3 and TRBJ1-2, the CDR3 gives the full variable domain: GAGVSQTPSNKVTEKGKYVELRCDPISGHTALYWYRQSLGQGPEFLIYFQGTGAADDSGLPNDRFFAVRPEGSVSTLKIQRTERGDSAVYLCASSQGQGPNYGYTFGSGTRLTVV.

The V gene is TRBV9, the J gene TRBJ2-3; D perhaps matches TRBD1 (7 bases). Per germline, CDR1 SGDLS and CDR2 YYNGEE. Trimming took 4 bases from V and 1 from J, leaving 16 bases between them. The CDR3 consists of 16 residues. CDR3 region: CASSPQGGIGTDTQYF. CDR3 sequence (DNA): TGTGCCAGCAGCCCCCAGGGGGGAATAGGCACAGATACGCAGTATTTT.

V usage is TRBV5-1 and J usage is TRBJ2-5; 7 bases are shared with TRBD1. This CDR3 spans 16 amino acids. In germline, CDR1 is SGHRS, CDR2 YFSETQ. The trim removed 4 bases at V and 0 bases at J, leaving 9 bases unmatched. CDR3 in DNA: TGCGCCAGCAGCGCCTTGACAGGGTGGAACCAAGAGACCCAGTACTTC. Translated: CASSALTGWNQETQYF.

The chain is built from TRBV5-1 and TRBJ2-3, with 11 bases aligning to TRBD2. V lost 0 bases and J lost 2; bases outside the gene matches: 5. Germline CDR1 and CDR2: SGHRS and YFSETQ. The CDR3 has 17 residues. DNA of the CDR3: TGCGCCAGCAGCTTGGGGGGACTAGCGGATATCACAGATACGCAGTATTTT. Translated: CASSLGGLADITDTQYF.

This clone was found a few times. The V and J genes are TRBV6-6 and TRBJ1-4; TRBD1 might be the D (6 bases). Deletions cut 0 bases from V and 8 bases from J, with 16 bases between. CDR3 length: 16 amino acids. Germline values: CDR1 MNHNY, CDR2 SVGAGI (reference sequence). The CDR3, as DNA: TGTGCCAGCAGTTACTCGGTGCGGCAGGGGCCAGAAAAACTGTTTTTT. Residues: CASSYSVRQGPEKLFF.

CDR3 DNA sequence: TGTGCCAGCGTCCCCGTGTGGGACAGGGGGATAGAGCAGTACTTC. Translating it yields CASVPVWDRGIEQYF. V usage is TRBV6-6 and J usage is TRBJ2-7; TRBD1 matches 11 bases. CDR1 and CDR2 (germline): MNHNY, SVGAGI (reference sequence). The V gene end was trimmed by 8 bases and the J gene end by 7 bases; junction bases not matched to a gene: 13. The CDR3 sequence is 15 residues long.

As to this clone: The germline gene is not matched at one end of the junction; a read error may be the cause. The CDR3 region is CVISGTGSNYGYTF. The CDR3 nucleotides read TGTGTCATCAGTGGGACAGGGAGTAACTATGGCTACACCTTC. This chain connects TRBV10-3 to TRBJ1-2, with TRBD1 matching over 9 bases. Germline-derived CDR1 and CDR2 are ENHRY and SYGVKD. This CDR3 comprises 14 residues.

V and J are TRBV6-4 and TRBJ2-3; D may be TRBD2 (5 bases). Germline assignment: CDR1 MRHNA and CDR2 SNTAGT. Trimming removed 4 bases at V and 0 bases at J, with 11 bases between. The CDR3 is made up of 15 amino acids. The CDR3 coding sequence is TGTGCCAGCAGTGCCGGGGAAAAAAGCACAGATACGCAGTATTTT. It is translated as CASSAGEKSTDTQYF.

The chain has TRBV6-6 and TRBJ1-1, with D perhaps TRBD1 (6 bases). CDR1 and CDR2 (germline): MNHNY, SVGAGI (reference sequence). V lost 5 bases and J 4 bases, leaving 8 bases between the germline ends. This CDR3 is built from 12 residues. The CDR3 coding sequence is TGTGCCAGCAGTAAACAGGGCACTGAAGCTTTCTTT. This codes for CASSKQGTEAFF.